Given below is one T cell receptor (beta chain) in context. Its antigen is still unknown. Germline CDR1 MNHNS, CDR2 SASEGT. Trimming left V 3 bases short and J 0 bases short, with 13 bases between. CDR3 length: 16 amino acids. A multiplex PCR was run with 60 Vbeta primers and 13 Jbeta primers. Repertoires were generated with immunoSEQ multiplex PCR, while TCRdb's copy carries only in-frame clones and drops some. The repertoire holds 110,000 or so clones, with about 9.4% as singletons. Donors counted as nominally healthy when sampled, yet unrecorded immune exposures were likely. The sample comes from a study of cytomegalovirus exposure and HLA in healthy donors. Notes on the study in general: Across HLA loci, a later analysis found differing TCR association rates, with DRB1 most and HLA-C fewest. Through in vitro validation, three CMV-associated chains were shown to be specific for CMV antigens.

J is TRBJ2-3 and V is TRBV6-1; D perhaps matches TRBD2 (6 bases). This receptor was obtained from a woman aged 40 to 50 in good health and CMV-seropositive. What was sequenced was PBMCs. CDR3: CASSDRDSPSTDTQYF. As DNA, the CDR3 is TGTGCCAGCAGTGATCGGGACTCCCCTAGCACAGATACGCAGTATTTT.